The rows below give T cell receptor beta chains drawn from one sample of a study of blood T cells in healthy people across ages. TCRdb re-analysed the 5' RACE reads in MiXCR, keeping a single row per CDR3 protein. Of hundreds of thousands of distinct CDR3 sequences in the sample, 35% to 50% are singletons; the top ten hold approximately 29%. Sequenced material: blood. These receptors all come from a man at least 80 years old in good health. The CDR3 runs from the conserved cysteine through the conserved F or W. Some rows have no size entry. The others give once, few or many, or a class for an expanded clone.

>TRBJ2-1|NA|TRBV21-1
CASSRKAPKCTLAYNEQFF
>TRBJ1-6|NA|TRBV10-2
CASRAKGARPLHF
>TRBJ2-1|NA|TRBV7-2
CASSLGRLAGDYNEQFF
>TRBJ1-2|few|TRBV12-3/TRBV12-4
CASSMRTGPPYGYTF
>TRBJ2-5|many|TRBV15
CATSRVGQQETQYF
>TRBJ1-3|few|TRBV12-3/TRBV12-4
CASSSGAGNTIYF
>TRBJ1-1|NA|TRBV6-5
CASSYKRGEAFF
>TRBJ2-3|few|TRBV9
CASSPRTSGPTSTDTQYF
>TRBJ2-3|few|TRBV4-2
CASSLGSAESTDTQYF
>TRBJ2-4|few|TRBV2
CASNRGQGANIQYF
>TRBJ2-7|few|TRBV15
CATSSNLAGLYEQYF
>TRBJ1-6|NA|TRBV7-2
CASSPQQNSPLHF
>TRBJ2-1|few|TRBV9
CASSVAYRLAGGPNEQFF
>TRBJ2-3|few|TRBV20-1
CSANQLAVRTDTQYF
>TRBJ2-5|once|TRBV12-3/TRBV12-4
CASRGLAGLQETQYF
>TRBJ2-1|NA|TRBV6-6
CASSSKTSGRYNEQFF
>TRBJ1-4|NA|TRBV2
CASRIGQIAGDEKLFF
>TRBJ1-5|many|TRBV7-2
CASSLRGGNQPQHF
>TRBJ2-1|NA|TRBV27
CASRSTRSYNEQFF
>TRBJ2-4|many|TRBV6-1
CASSRELGNIQYF
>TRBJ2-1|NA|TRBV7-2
CASSLPPAGAGNEQFF
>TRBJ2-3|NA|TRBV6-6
CASSFPQASVGDTQYF
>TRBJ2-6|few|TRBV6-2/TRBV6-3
CASSIESPFSGANVLTF
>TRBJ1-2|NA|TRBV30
CAGSSQAYGYTF
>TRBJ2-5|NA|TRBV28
CASSWTGGSGGETQYF
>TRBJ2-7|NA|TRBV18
CASSPPSSSREEQYF
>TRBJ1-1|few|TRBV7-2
CASNPGGMRNTEAFF
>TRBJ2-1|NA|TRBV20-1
CSATRTLNNEQFF
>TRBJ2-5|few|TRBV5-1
CASSFDGTSGAQETQYF
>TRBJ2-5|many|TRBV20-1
CSARPGTQETQYF
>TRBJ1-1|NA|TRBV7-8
CASSLTAGGSTEAFF
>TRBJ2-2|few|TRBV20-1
CSARAGTNTGELFF
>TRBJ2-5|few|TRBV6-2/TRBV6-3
CASTGRGVPRSQETQYF
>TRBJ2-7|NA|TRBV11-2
CASSPAGGGSYEQYF
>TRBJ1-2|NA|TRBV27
CASREQGSYGYTF
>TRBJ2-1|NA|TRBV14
CASNLQRRGLGEQFF